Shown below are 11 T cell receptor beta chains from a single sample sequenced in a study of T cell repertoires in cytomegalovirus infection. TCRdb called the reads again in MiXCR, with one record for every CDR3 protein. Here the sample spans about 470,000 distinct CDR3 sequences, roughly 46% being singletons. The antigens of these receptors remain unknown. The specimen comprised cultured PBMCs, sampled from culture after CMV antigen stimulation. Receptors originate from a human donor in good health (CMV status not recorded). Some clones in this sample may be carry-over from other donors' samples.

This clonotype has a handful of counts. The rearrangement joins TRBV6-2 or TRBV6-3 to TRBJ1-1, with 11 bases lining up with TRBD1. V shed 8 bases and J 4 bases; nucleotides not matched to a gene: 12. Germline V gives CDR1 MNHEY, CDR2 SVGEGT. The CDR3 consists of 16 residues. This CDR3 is CASHRTGGARTTEAFF. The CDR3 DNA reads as TGTGCCAGCCACCGGACAGGGGGCGCGAGGACCACTGAAGCTTTCTTT.

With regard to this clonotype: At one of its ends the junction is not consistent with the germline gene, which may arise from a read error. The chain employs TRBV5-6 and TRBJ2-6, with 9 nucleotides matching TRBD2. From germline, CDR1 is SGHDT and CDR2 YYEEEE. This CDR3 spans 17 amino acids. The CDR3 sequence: CASSLELAGNGANVLTF. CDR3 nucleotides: TGTGCCAGCAGTTTGGAGCTAGCGGGAAATGGGGCCAACGTCCTGACTTTC.

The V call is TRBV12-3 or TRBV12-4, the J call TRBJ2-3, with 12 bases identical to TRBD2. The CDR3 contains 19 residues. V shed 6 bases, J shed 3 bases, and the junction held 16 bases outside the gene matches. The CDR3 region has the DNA TGTGCCAGCAGCCATCTCGGGGCTAGCGGGGGGGGCGCGACAGATACGCAGTATTTT. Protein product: CASSHLGASGGGATDTQYF.

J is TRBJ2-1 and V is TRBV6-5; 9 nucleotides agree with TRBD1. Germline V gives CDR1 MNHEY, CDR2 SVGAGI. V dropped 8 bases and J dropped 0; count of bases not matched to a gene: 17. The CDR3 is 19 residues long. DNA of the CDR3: TGTGCCAGCGGCTACCCCGGACAGGGGAATCCTAGCTCCTACAATGAGCAGTTCTTC. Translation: CASGYPGQGNPSSYNEQFF.

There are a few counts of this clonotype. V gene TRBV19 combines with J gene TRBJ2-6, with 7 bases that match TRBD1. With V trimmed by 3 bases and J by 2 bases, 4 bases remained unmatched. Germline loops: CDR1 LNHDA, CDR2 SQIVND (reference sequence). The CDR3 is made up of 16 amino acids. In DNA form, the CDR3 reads TGTGCCAGTAGTATTAGGACAGGCACTGGGGCCAACGTCCTGACTTTC. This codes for CASSIRTGTGANVLTF.

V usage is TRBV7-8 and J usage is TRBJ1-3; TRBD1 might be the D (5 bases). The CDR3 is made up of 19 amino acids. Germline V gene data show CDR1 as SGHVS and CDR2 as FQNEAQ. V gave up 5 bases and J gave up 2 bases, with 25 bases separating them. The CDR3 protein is CASSATVRGREAPGNTIYF. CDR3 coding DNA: TGTGCCAGCAGCGCAACGGTCCGCGGCAGGGAGGCTCCTGGAAACACCATATATTTT.

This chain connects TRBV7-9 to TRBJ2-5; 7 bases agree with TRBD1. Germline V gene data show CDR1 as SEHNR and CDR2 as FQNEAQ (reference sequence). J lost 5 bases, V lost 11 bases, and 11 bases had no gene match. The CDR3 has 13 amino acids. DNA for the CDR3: TGTGCCGGGCACAGGGGCTGGGGGGAGACCCAGTACTTC. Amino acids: CAGHRGWGETQYF.

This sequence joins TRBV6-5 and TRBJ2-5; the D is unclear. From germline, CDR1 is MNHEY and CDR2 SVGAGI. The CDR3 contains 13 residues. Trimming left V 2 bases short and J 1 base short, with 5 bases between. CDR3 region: CASSYGIQETQYF. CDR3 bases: TGTGCCAGCAGTTACGGTATCCAAGAGACCCAGTACTTC.

Here the CDR3 DNA reads TGTGCCAGCAGCCCGGTGGACAGGGGATATTCACCCCTCCACTTT. It specifies CASSPVDRGYSPLHF. The chain couples TRBV7-6 to TRBJ1-6; 9 bases align to TRBD1. The CDR3 covers 15 residues. V lost 5 bases to trimming and J lost 8 bases; unmatched junction nucleotides: 7. Germline lookup yields CDR1 SGHVS and CDR2 FNYEAQ.

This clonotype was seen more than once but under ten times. Here the CDR3 reads CASSGVLNSPLHF. As DNA, the CDR3 is TGTGCCAGCAGCGGCGTGTTGAATTCACCCCTCCACTTT. The chain combines TRBV7-2 with TRBJ1-6; D gene uncertain. V was cut by 5 bases and J by 7 bases, with 9 bases left in between. The CDR3 loop spans 13 amino acids. The germline gives CDR1 SGHTA, CDR2 FQGNSA.

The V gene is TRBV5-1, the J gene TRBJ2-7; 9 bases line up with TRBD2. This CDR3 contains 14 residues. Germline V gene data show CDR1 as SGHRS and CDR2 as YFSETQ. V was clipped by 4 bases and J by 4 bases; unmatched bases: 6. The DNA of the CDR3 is TGCGCCAGCAGCCATACAGCGGGAGGATACGAGCAGTACTTC. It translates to CASSHTAGGYEQYF. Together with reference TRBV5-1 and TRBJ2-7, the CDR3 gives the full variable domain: KAGVTQTPRYLIKTRGQQVTLSCSPISGHRSVSWYQQTPGQGLQFLFEYFSETQRNKGNFPGRFSGRQFSNSRSEMNVSTLELGDSALYLCASSHTAGGYEQYFGPGTRLTVT.